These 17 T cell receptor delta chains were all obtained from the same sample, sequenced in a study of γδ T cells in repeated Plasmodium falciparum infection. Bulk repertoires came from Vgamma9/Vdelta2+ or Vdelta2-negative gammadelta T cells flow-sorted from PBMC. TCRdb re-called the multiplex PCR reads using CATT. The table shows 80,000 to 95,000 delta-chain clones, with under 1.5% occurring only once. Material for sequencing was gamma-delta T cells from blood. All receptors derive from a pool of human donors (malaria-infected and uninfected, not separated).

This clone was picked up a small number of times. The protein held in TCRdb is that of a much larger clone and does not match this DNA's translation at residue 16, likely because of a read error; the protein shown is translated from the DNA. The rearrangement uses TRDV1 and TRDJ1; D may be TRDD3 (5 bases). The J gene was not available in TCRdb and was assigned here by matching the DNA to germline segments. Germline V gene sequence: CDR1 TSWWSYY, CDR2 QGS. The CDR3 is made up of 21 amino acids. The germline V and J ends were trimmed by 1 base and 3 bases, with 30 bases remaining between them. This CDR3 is CALGERLICSVQLGEADKLIF. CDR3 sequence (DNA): TGTGCTCTTGGGGAACGGCTAATATGCTCCGTACAATTAGGGGAGGCCGATAAACTCATCTTT.

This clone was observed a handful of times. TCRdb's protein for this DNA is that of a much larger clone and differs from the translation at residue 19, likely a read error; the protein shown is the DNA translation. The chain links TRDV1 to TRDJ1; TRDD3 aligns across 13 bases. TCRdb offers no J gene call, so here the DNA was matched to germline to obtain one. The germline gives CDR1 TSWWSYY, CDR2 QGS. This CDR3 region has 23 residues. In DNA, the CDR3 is TGTGCTCTTGGGGACCCGACCCCATCCCGTACTGGGGGATACGCGGGGTACACCGGTAAACTCATCTTT. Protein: CALGDPTPSRTGGYAGYTGKLIF.

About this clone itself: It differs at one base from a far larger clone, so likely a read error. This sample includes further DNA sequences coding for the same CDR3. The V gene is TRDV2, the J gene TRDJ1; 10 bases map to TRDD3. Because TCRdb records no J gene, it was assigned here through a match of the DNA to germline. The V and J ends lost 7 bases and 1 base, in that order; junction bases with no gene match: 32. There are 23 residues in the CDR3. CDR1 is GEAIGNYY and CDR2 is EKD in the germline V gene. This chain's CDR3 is CACGKHFLMRGIRSRGCTDKLIF. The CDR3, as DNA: TGTGCCTGCGGCAAACACTTCCTAATGAGGGGGATACGCTCCCGGGGTTGCACCGATAAACTCATCTTT.

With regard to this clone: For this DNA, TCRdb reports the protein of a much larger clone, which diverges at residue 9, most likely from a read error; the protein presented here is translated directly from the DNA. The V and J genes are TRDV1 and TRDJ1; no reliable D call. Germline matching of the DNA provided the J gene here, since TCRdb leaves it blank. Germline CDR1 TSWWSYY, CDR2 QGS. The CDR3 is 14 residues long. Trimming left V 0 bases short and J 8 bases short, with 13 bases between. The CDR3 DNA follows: TGTGCTCTTGGGGAACTTCCGAAGGGAGACAAACTCATCTTT. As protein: CALGELPKGDKLIF.

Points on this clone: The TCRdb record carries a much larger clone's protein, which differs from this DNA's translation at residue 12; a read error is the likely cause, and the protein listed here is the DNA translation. The CDR3 DNA follows: TGTGCCTGTGGAACTGGGCTCCACCCGGGCACCAATAAACTCATCTTT. This codes for CACGTGLHPGTNKLIF. The chain combines TRDV2 with TRDJ1; D may be TRDD3 (6 bases). The J gene was not available in TCRdb and was assigned here by matching the DNA to germline segments. Germline V gene data show CDR1 as GEAIGNYY and CDR2 as EKD. The CDR3 is made up of 16 amino acids.

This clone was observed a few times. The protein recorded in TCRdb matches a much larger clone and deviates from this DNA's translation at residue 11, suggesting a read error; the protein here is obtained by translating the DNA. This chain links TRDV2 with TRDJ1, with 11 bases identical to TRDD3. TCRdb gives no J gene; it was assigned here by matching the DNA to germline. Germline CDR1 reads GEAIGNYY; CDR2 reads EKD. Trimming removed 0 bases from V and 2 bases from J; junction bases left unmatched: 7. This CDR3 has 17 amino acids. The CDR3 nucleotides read TGTGCCTGTGACACCGGAATTGGGGGATACGTGACCGATAAACTCATCTTT. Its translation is CACDTGIGGYVTDKLIF.

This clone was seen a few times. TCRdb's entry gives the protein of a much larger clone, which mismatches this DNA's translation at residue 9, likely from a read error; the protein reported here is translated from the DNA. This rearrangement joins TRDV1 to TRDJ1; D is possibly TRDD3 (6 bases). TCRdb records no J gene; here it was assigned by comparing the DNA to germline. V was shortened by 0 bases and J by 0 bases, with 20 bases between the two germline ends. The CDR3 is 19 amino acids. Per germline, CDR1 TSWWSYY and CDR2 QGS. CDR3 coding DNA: TGTGCTCTTGGGGAACTCAACCTACCGGGGGACCTGTACACCGATAAACTCATCTTT. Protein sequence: CALGELNLPGDLYTDKLIF.

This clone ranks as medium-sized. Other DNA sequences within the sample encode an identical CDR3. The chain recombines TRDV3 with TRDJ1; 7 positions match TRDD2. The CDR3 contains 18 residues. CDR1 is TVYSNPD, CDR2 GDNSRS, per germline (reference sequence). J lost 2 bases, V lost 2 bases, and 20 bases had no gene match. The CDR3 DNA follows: TGTGCCTTTTGGCCACGTTTCCTACGATGGTGGGGAACCGATAAACTCATCTTT. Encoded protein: CAFWPRFLRWWGTDKLIF.

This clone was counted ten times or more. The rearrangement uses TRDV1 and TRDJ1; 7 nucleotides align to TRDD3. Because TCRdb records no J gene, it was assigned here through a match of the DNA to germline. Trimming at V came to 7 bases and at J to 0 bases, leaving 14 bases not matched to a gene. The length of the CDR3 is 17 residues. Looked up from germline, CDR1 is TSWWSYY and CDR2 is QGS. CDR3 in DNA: TGTGCTCTTGTCCCCAGCCGCCTGGGGGGATACACCGATAAACTCATCTTT. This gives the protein CALVPSRLGGYTDKLIF.

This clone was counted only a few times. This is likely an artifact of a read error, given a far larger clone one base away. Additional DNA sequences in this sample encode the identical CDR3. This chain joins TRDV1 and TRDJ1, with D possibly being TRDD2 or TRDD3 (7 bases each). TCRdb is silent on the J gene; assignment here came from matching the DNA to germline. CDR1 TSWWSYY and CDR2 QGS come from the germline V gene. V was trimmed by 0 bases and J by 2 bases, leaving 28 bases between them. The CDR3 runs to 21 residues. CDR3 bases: TGTGCTCTTGGGGAACTGAAGAGCTTCCTAAAGTATTGGGGGGATACCGATAAACTCATCTTT. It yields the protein CALGELKSFLKYWGDTDKLIF.

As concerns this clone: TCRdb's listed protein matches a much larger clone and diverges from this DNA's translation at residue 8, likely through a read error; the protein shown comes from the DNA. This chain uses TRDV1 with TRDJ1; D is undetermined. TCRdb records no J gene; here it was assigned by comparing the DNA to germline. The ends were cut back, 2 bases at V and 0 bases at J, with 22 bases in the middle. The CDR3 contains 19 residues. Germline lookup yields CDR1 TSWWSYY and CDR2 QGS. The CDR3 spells CALGETWCPSGKYTDKLIF. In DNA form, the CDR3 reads TGTGCTCTTGGGGAAACGTGGTGTCCCTCAGGGAAGTACACCGATAAACTCATCTTT.

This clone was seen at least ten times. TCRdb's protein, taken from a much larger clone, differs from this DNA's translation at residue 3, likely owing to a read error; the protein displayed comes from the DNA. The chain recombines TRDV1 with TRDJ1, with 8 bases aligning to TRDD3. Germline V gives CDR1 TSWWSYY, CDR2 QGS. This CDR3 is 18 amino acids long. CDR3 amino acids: CAPGDRDGRGIIGYKLIF. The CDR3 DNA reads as TGTGCTCCTGGGGACAGGGACGGAAGGGGGATAATCGGGTATAAACTCATCTTT.

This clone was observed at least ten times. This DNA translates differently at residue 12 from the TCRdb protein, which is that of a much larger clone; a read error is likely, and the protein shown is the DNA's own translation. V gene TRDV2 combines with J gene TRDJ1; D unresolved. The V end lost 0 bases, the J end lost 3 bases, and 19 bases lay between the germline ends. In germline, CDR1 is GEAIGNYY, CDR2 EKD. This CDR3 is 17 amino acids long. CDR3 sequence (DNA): TGTGCCTGTGACACCGTCGATAAAGGTACACACGCCGATAAACTCATCTTT. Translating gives CACDTVDKGTHADKLIF.

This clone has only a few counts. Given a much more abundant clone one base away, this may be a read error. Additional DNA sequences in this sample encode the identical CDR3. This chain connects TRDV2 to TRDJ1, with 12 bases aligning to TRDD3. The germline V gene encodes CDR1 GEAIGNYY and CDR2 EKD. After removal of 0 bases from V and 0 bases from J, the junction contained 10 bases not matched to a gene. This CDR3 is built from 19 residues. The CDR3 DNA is TGTGCCTGTGACACCGTACGCCTGGGGGATACGCCCTACACCGATAAACTCATCTTT. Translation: CACDTVRLGDTPYTDKLIF.

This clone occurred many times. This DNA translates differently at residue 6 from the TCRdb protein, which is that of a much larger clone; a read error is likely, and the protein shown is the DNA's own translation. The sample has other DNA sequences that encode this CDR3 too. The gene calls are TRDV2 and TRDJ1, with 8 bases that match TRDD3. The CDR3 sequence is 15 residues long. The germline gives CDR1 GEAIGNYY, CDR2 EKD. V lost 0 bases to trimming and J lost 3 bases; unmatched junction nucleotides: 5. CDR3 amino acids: CACDTAGDRADKLIF. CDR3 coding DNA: TGTGCCTGTGACACCGCGGGGGATAGGGCCGATAAACTCATCTTT.

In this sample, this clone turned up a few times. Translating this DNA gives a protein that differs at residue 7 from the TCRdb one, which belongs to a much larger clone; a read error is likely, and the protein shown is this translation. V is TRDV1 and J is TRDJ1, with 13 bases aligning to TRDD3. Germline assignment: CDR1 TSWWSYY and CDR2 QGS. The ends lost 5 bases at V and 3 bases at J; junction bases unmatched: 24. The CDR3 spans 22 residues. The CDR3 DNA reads TGTGCTCTTGGGACAAGTGTGGGGGAATTACGGTACTGGGGGATACGGGCCGATAAACTCATCTTT. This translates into CALGTSVGELRYWGIRADKLIF.

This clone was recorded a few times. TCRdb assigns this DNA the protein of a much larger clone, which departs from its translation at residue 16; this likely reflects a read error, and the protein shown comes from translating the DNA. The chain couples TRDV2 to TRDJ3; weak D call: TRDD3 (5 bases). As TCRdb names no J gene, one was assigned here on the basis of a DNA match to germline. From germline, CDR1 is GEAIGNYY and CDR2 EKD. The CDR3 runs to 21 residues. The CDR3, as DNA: TGTGCCTGTGACACGCAAGAGTCAAATGGGGTTCACTCCTGGGACGCCCGACAGATGTTTTTC. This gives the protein CACDTQESNGVHSWDARQMFF.